This T cell receptor beta chain was sequenced for a study of Ad26.COV2.S vaccination and SARS-CoV-2 variants. Study-wide context: The Ad26.COV2.S arm of the COV1001 trial was where the donor was placed. The study gave Ad26.COV2.S intramuscularly, once or twice 56 days apart.

Specified treatment: around 19 received Ad26.COV2.S at low or high dose, single or two shots; several received placebo; per-sample allocation not given. The samples date from day 63 after the first vaccine or placebo injection. Here immunoSEQ multiplex PCR was the method, and the copy in TCRdb shows in-frame clones only, minus some. Of roughly 320,000 clones detected, about 86% appear once; the ten largest clones hold roughly 1.9%. The CDR3 is 13 residues long. The ends were cut back, 2 bases at V and 9 bases at J, with 15 bases in the middle. From germline, CDR1 is SGHRS and CDR2 YFSETQ. The source is a person aged 18 to 59 who received the Ad26.COV2.S COVID-19 vaccine or a placebo. The chain has TRBV5-1 and TRBJ2-7, with D possibly called TRBD1 or TRBD2 (5 bases each). The material was peripheral blood, obtained in a trial of Ad26.COV2.S vaccine versus placebo. CDR3 in amino acids: CASSLDFGGRQYF. The CDR3 DNA is TGCGCCAGCAGCTTAGATTTTGGGGGTCGGCAGTACTTC.